The sequence of this T cell receptor beta chain was determined in a study of cytomegalovirus exposure and HLA in healthy donors. Researchers ran the PCR with 60 Vbeta and 13 Jbeta primers. TCRdb's copy holds only in-frame clones and misses some; the assay was immunoSEQ multiplex PCR. This table holds 100,000 to 140,000 clones, around two thirds found once. On this clone itself: Its target is not known.

After removal of 4 bases from V and 7 bases from J, the junction contained 5 bases not matched to a gene. The CDR3 runs 14 residues. Germline V gene lookup returns CDR1 SGHRS and CDR2 YFSETQ. Study outcomes and limitations: Some TCR beta chains (roughly 150 of them) were listed as cytomegalovirus-associated. TCR beta sequences numbering around 15,000 were associated with HLA alleles at 0.05 false discovery rate in a later analysis. V- and J-gene trimming in TCR beta was tied to a missense DCLRE1C variant by an analysis performed later.

This TCR was sampled from a woman aged 35 to 49 in good health and CMV-seropositive. Material: PBMCs. The chain employs TRBV5-1 and TRBJ1-4, with TRBD1 matching over 9 bases. This chain's CDR3 is CASSLRDRAEKLFF. CDR3 nucleotide sequence: TGCGCCAGCAGCCTCCGGGACAGGGCTGAAAAACTGTTTTTT.